What follows are 22 T cell receptor beta chains derived from one specimen sequenced in a study of identical twins. MiXCR was run by TCRdb on the 5' RACE reads, yielding one entry per CDR3 protein. Here the sample spans 1.5 million or so distinct CDR3 sequences, around a third being singletons. The specimen sequenced was cord blood. The receptors here all came from a newborn girl in good health.

Ten or more counts support this clonotype. A read error may account for a junction end that differs from germline. V usage is TRBV4-1 and J usage is TRBJ2-1; D is perhaps TRBD2 (5 bases). CDR1 and CDR2 from the germline V gene are MGHRA and YSYEKL. The CDR3 totals 13 residues. The CDR3: CASSQVGNNEQFF. The CDR3 region has the DNA TGTGCCAGCAGCCAAGTCGGGAACAATGAGCAGTTCTTC.

The gene calls are TRBV5-1 and TRBJ2-5; D possibly corresponds to TRBD2 (6 bases). V was trimmed by 2 bases and J by 3 bases, leaving 11 bases between them. Germline CDR1 is SGHRS and CDR2 is YFSETQ. CDR3 length: 14 residues. The CDR3 DNA follows: TGCGCCAGCAGCTTACCCGGGAGAAAAGAGACCCAGTACTTC. This sequence encodes CASSLPGRKETQYF.

The chain is built from TRBV3-1 and TRBJ2-5; TRBD1 might be the D (6 bases). Trimming pared 4 bases from V and 11 bases from J, leaving 20 bases between. CDR1 and CDR2 (germline): LGHDT, YNNKEL (reference sequence). The CDR3 spans 14 residues. The CDR3 loop is CASSPIRGYDEQYF. The CDR3 DNA follows: TGTGCCAGCAGCCCGATCAGGGGATATGATGAGCAGTACTTC.

The chain uses TRBV6-1 and TRBJ2-1, with 9 bases lining up with TRBD1. The CDR3 totals 16 residues. J lost 5 bases, V lost 7 bases, and 12 bases had no gene match. The germline CDR1 and CDR2 sequences are MNHNS and SASEGT. CDR3 DNA: TGTGCCAGCAAATCATCCGGGACAGGGACGGACAATGAGCAGTTCTTC. Translated: CASKSSGTGTDNEQFF.

The CDR3 region is CASSLRGWGSSYNEQFF. The CDR3 region has the DNA TGTGCCAGCAGCTTGAGAGGGTGGGGCAGCTCCTACAATGAGCAGTTCTTC. The chain joins TRBV11-2 to TRBJ2-1; perhaps D is TRBD1 or TRBD2 (5 bases each). CDR3 length: 17 amino acids. From germline, CDR1 is SGHAT and CDR2 FQNNGV. V lost 3 bases and J lost 0, with 15 bases in between.

The rearrangement uses TRBV20-1 and TRBJ2-7; 10 nucleotides agree with TRBD2. CDR3 length equals 15 residues. The junction had 7 bases not matched to a gene; V was cut back by 5 bases and J by 0 bases. Per germline, CDR1 DFQATT and CDR2 SNEGSKA (reference sequence). The CDR3, as DNA: TGCAGTGCTCCCTCGACTAGCGGGCTCTCCTACGAGCAGTACTTC. Its translation is CSAPSTSGLSYEQYF.

This sequence joins TRBV7-2 and TRBJ2-5; no clear D. This CDR3 has 14 residues. Germline V gene data show CDR1 as SGHTA and CDR2 as FQGNSA. The V end lost 3 bases, the J end lost 5 bases, and 13 bases lay between the germline ends. CDR3 DNA: TGTGCCAGCAGCTTTACGGCCCTAGGGGAGACCCAGTACTTC. Protein sequence: CASSFTALGETQYF.

This clonotype was observed many times. This sequence joins TRBV12-3 or TRBV12-4 and TRBJ2-1, with D hard to call. The CDR3 extends over 12 amino acids. Trimming shortened V by 6 bases and J by 9 bases, and 12 bases separated the two germline ends. The chain's CDR3 is CASRVKSGEQFF. Here the CDR3 DNA reads TGTGCCAGCAGAGTTAAGTCTGGTGAGCAGTTCTTC.

The V and J genes are TRBV9 and TRBJ2-5; 12 nucleotides match TRBD2. V gave up 4 bases and J gave up 11 bases; unmatched junction bases: 12. Germline values: CDR1 SGDLS, CDR2 YYNGEE. This CDR3 has 15 amino acids. The chain's CDR3 is CASSQGLAGSNEQYF. The CDR3 DNA sequence: TGTGCCAGCAGCCAGGGACTAGCGGGCTCCAATGAGCAGTACTTC.

This clonotype came up many times. Sequence at one end of the junction differs from germline and may be a read error. The CDR3 protein is CASSPGLAGVPDTQYF. CDR3 DNA sequence: TGTGCCAGCAGTCCCGGACTAGCGGGAGTGCCAGATACGCAGTATTTT. This chain connects TRBV5-1 to TRBJ2-3; the match to TRBD2 covers 13 bases. Germline V gene data show CDR1 as SGHRS and CDR2 as YFSETQ. CDR3 length equals 16 residues.

The CDR3 protein is CASSRRLGQGYSPLHF. The CDR3 DNA reads TGCGCCAGCAGCCGGCGTCTCGGACAAGGTTATTCACCCCTCCACTTT. The V and J genes are TRBV5-1 and TRBJ1-6, with D possibly TRBD1 on 5 matching bases. The length of the CDR3 is 16 residues. Trimming took 4 bases from V and 8 from J, leaving 19 bases between them. CDR1 is SGHRS, CDR2 YFSETQ, per germline.

The table lists this clonotype with many counts. This sequence joins TRBV5-1 and TRBJ2-5, with a tentative D call TRBD2 (5 bases). Between the trimmed V and J ends, which lost 4 bases and 1 base, there was a span of 11 bases. The germline gives CDR1 SGHRS, CDR2 YFSETQ. This CDR3 has 14 amino acids. The CDR3 DNA is TGCGCCAGCAGCAAATCCCGGGGCCAAGAGACCCAGTACTTC. Its translation is CASSKSRGQETQYF.

The table lists this clonotype with many counts. The chain uses TRBV7-2 and TRBJ2-7; TRBD2 agrees at 7 bases. This CDR3 has 15 residues. CDR1 and CDR2 (germline): SGHTA, FQGNSA. J was trimmed by 0 bases and V by 3 bases; bases with no gene match: 5. CDR3 in amino acids: CASSLSGKSSYEQYF. The CDR3 DNA sequence: TGTGCCAGCAGCTTGAGCGGGAAAAGCTCCTACGAGCAGTACTTC.

A word on this clonotype: Mismatch with germline at one junction end may stem from a read error. The chain carries TRBV3-1 and TRBJ2-1; 9 nucleotides align to TRBD2. This CDR3 spans 13 amino acids. Germline CDR1 and CDR2: LGHDT and YNNKEL (reference sequence). CDR3 DNA: TGTGCCGGCAGCCAAGCGGGGGGCAATGAGCAGTTCTTC. Translation: CAGSQAGGNEQFF.

This clonotype has more than one count but fewer than ten. The chain is built from TRBV28 and TRBJ2-1; 10 bases agree with TRBD2. CDR3 size: 16 residues. CDR1 MDHEN and CDR2 SYDVKM come from the germline V gene. Trimming removed 5 bases from V and 3 bases from J; junction bases left unmatched: 7. The CDR3 loop reads CASSPGTSVLYNEQFF. For the CDR3, the DNA is TGTGCCAGCAGTCCTGGGACTAGCGTCCTCTACAATGAGCAGTTCTTC.

This clonotype was observed at least ten times. V and J are TRBV12-3 or TRBV12-4 and TRBJ2-1; 10 nucleotides line up with TRBD2. V trimming: 6 bases; J trimming: 2 bases; junction bases outside the gene matches: 4. This CDR3 is built from 15 residues. The CDR3 is CASSLSGRAYNEQFF. The CDR3 nucleotides read TGTGCCAGCAGCTTAAGCGGGAGGGCCTACAATGAGCAGTTCTTC.

The rearrangement joins TRBV6-1 to TRBJ2-6; D unresolved. The CDR3 is 14 residues long. V dropped 6 bases and J dropped 0 bases, with 6 bases sitting between them. CDR1 and CDR2 (germline): MNHNS, SASEGT. This chain's CDR3 is CASREISGANVLTF. CDR3 in DNA: TGTGCCAGCAGGGAGATCTCTGGGGCCAACGTCCTGACTTTC.

The chain is built from TRBV7-2 and TRBJ2-1; TRBD2 might be the D (5 bases). The J call is doubtful: the DNA matches TRBJ2-7 better. The germline CDR1 and CDR2 sequences are SGHTA and FQGNSA. The CDR3 is 15 amino acids. Here the CDR3 DNA reads TGTGCCAGCAGCTTTGGGGAGTTGGTCTACAATGAGCAGTACTTC. As protein: CASSFGELVYNEQYF.

In this sample, this clonotype turned up a few times. This chain uses TRBV20-1 with TRBJ1-2; D possibly corresponds to TRBD1 (6 bases). The V gene's germline CDR1 is DFQATT and CDR2 SNEGSKA (reference sequence). There are 15 residues in the CDR3. V gave up 4 bases and J gave up 4 bases, with 19 bases separating them. The CDR3 region is CSAIRYRARAYGYTF. As DNA, the CDR3 is TGCAGTGCTATCCGCTACAGGGCGAGGGCCTATGGCTACACCTTC.

At least ten counts were recorded for this clonotype. This CDR3 reads CASSFLGGGETQYF. The CDR3 bases are TGTGCCAGCAGCTTTTTAGGTGGAGGGGAGACCCAGTACTTC. The V gene is TRBV11-2, the J gene TRBJ2-5, with a weak D call TRBD2 (6 bases). The length of the CDR3 is 14 residues. Germline values: CDR1 SGHAT, CDR2 FQNNGV. Trimming took 3 bases from V and 5 from J, leaving 13 bases between them.

This clonotype was seen more than once but under ten times. This chain joins TRBV20-1 and TRBJ2-7, with D perhaps matching TRBD2 (5 bases). Trimming removed 4 bases at V and 6 bases at J, with 13 bases between. Germline assignment: CDR1 DFQATT and CDR2 SNEGSKA (reference sequence). This CDR3 region has 12 residues. CDR3: CSANKGAPEQYF. The CDR3 DNA sequence: TGCAGTGCTAACAAGGGAGCTCCCGAGCAGTACTTC.

This clonotype has a handful of counts. V usage is TRBV20-1 and J usage is TRBJ1-4; 9 bases agree with TRBD1. In germline, CDR1 is DFQATT, CDR2 SNEGSKA (reference sequence). V lost 3 bases, J lost 6 bases, and 8 bases stayed unmatched. This CDR3 comprises 15 residues. The DNA for the CDR3 is TGCAGTGCTAGTAAACCGGGACAGGGACATGAAAAACTGTTTTTT. Amino acids: CSASKPGQGHEKLFF.